The entry below describes one T cell receptor beta chain. Antigen specificity is unknown. The data were obtained in a study of T cells in narcolepsy. This CDR3 spans 13 amino acids. The germline V gene has CDR1 GTSNPN and CDR2 SVGIG (reference sequence). Trimming pared 2 bases from V and 2 bases from J, leaving 9 bases between. Study-wide findings and caveats: HCRT-specific and TRIB2-specific autoreactive clonotypes appeared among same-patient CSF and blood CD4+ clonotypes. Reportedly, autoreactive clonotypes were serially detected in patients' blood but not controls'.

Profiled with immunoSEQ multiplex PCR; TCRdb holds only in-frame clones, not every one. The sample has approximately 31,000 clones, 78% seen once; the top ten hold 1.2%. The source is a human donor with narcolepsy. V usage is TRBV30 and J usage is TRBJ1-2, with a weak D call TRBD1 (5 bases). The sequenced sample was CD45RA- memory CD4+ T cells from PBMCs. The CDR3 region has the DNA TGTGCCTGGAGTCGGTGGGGCAACTATGGCTACACCTTC. This sequence encodes CAWSRWGNYGYTF.